A single sample is the source of the 12 T cell receptor beta chains below, sequenced in a study of T-cell reconstitution after alpha-beta-depleted transplantation in children. Molecular barcoding with unique molecular identifiers was used for the TCRbeta library. TCRdb reanalysed the PCR reads using MiXCR and keeps one entry per CDR3 protein. The top ten hold 25% to 35% of the sample, which has 800,000 to 1,000,000 distinct CDR3 sequences, 25% to 35% seen once. Source: PBMCs, mostly from graft donor cells, taken 360 days after TCRalphabeta/CD19-depleted stem cell transplant. These receptors were obtained from a boy in the first two years of life who had a stem cell transplant for SCID, so the T cells may come from the graft donor.

This chain uses TRBV4-2 with TRBJ2-3; D is possibly TRBD1 (6 bases). The CDR3 is 16 amino acids. CDR1 is LGHNA and CDR2 is YNFKEQ in the germline V gene. V was pared by 4 bases and J by 0 bases, with 14 bases between. The CDR3 spells CASSLTGSTSTDTQYF. As DNA, the CDR3 is TGTGCCAGCAGCCTTACAGGGTCGACTAGCACAGATACGCAGTATTTT.

This clonotype was picked up a small number of times. V is TRBV7-6 and J is TRBJ2-1; a weak D match, TRBD1 (6 bases). Trimming left V 1 base short and J 3 bases short, with 16 bases between. From germline, CDR1 is SGHVS and CDR2 FNYEAQ. There are 17 residues in the CDR3. Here the CDR3 reads CASSLGVGTNIYNEQFF. Here the CDR3 DNA reads TGTGCCAGCAGCTTAGGCGTAGGGACAAATATCTACAATGAGCAGTTCTTC. The whole variable domain, remainder taken from reference TRBV7-6 and TRBJ2-1, is GAGVSQSPRYKVTKRGQDVALRCDPISGHVSLYWYRQALGQGPEFLTYFNYEAQQDKSGLPNDRFSAERPEGSISTLTIQRTEQRDSAMYRCASSLGVGTNIYNEQFFGPGTRLTVL.

The rearrangement links TRBV11-2 to TRBJ2-7; weak D call: TRBD2 (5 bases). This CDR3 is built from 15 residues. Germline assignment: CDR1 SGHAT and CDR2 FQNNGV. The ends were cut back, 1 base at V and 3 bases at J, with 13 bases in the middle. The CDR3 reads CASSLVVRAGYEQYF. DNA for the CDR3: TGTGCCAGCAGCTTAGTCGTTAGGGCGGGCTACGAGCAGTACTTC. The full variable domain, completed using reference TRBV11-2 and TRBJ2-7, is EAGVAQSPRYKIIEKRQSVAFWCNPISGHATLYWYQQILGQGPKLLIQFQNNGVVDDSQLPKDRFSAERLKGVDSTLKIQPAKLEDSAVYLCASSLVVRAGYEQYFGPGTRLTVT.

This clonotype was seen only a few times. V usage is TRBV5-1 and J usage is TRBJ1-2; possibly TRBD1 for D (5 bases). CDR1 and CDR2 (germline): SGHRS, YFSETQ. The CDR3 covers 14 residues. V was pared by 6 bases and J by 0 bases, with 12 bases between. CDR3 amino acids: CASTSGPSNYGYTF. Written as DNA, the CDR3 is TGCGCCAGCACCTCAGGGCCCTCTAACTATGGCTACACCTTC.

This clonotype was seen only a few times. This chain connects TRBV12-3 or TRBV12-4 to TRBJ2-1; no definite D call. The CDR3 spans 14 residues. V gave up 3 bases and J gave up 10 bases, with 16 bases separating them. CDR3 nucleotides: TGTGCCAGCAGTTTTGTCGGCCAGCTAAAAGAGCAGTTCTTC. Translation gives CASSFVGQLKEQFF.

The chain employs TRBV29-1 and TRBJ2-2, with D uncertain. The V end lost 6 bases, the J end lost 1 base, and 9 bases lay between the germline ends. The CDR3 is 13 amino acids. CDR1 is SQVTM, CDR2 ANQGSEA, per germline. CDR3 sequence reads: CSVDAKNTGELFF. CDR3 sequence (DNA): TGCAGCGTCGATGCTAAGAACACCGGGGAGCTGTTTTTT.

This clonotype was seen a few times. The chain employs TRBV18 and TRBJ2-6, with D possibly being TRBD1 (6 bases). The CDR3 contains 16 residues. Trimming took off 1 base at V and 0 bases at J, with 7 bases between the two ends. Per the germline V gene, CDR1 is KGHSH and CDR2 is LQKENI. This chain's CDR3 is CASSPQQGSGANVLTF. The CDR3 coding sequence is TGTGCCAGCTCACCACAACAGGGCTCTGGGGCCAACGTCCTGACTTTC.

This sequence joins TRBV30 and TRBJ2-1; 9 nucleotides match TRBD2. This CDR3 spans 14 amino acids. Per the germline V gene, CDR1 is GTSNPN and CDR2 is SVGIG (reference sequence). V trimming: 2 bases; J trimming: 6 bases; junction bases outside the gene matches: 5. The CDR3 bases are TGTGCCTGGAGTCCGGGACTAGCCCCCAATGAGCAGTTCTTC. Amino acid sequence: CAWSPGLAPNEQFF.

This clonotype showed up just a few times. The chain has TRBV12-3 or TRBV12-4 and TRBJ1-2; D not certain. The CDR3 loop spans 13 amino acids. V lost 6 bases to trimming and J lost 3 bases, with 11 bases between them. The CDR3 region has the DNA TGTGCCAGCAGCCCGATGGATCACTATGGCTACACCTTC. It encodes CASSPMDHYGYTF.

This chain links TRBV7-6 with TRBJ2-2, with D possibly matching TRBD1 (6 bases). The V gene's germline CDR1 is SGHVS and CDR2 FNYEAQ. The CDR3 consists of 15 residues. Trimming took off 2 bases at V and 3 bases at J, with 10 bases between the two ends. The DNA for the CDR3 is TGTGCCAGCAGCTTAAAGGGGGTACACACCGGGGAGCTGTTTTTT. Amino acids: CASSLKGVHTGELFF.

The chain carries TRBV20-1 and TRBJ2-1; D is undetermined. This CDR3 has 17 amino acids. CDR1 is DFQATT and CDR2 is SNEGSKA in the germline V gene (reference sequence). V lost 6 bases, J lost 2 bases, and 23 bases lay in between. The CDR3 DNA reads TGCAGTGCCGCCTGGCCCCCTACGAGAGGTGCCTACAATGAGCAGTTCTTC. As protein: CSAAWPPTRGAYNEQFF.

This clonotype was found many times. The V and J genes are TRBV5-1 and TRBJ1-2, with D hard to call. The CDR3 is 13 amino acids. V lost 0 bases and J 4 bases, leaving 7 bases between the germline ends. CDR1 and CDR2 from the germline V gene are SGHRS and YFSETQ. The DNA for the CDR3 is TGCGCCAGCAGCTTGGGGGCAGCCTATGGCTACACCTTC. Its translation: CASSLGAAYGYTF. The full variable domain, its missing parts supplied by reference TRBV5-1 and TRBJ1-2, is KAGVTQTPRYLIKTRGQQVTLSCSPISGHRSVSWYQQTPGQGLQFLFEYFSETQRNKGNFPGRFSGRQFSNSRSEMNVSTLELGDSALYLCASSLGAAYGYTFGSGTRLTVV.